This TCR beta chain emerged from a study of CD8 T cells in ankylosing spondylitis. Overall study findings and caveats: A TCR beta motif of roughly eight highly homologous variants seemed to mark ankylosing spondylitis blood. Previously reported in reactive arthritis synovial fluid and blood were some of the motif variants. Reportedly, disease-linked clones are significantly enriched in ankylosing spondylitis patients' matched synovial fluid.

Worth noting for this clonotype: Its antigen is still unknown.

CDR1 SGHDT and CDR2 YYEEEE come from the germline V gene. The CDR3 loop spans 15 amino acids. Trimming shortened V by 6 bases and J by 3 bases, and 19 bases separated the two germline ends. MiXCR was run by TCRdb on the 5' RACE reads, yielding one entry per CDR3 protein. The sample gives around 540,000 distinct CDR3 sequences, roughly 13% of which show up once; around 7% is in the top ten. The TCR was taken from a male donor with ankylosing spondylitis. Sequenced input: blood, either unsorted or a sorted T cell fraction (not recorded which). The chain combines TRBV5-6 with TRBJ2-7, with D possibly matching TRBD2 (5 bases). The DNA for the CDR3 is TGTGCCAGCACCCCCCGAGAGGGCCTCTTCTACGAGCAGTACTTC. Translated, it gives CASTPREGLFYEQYF.